This passage covers 19 T cell receptor beta chains from one sample sequenced in a study of STAT3 mutations in large granular lymphocyte leukemia (dated by TCRdb to between 2018 and 2020). The full study reports these points: At least one immunodominant TCRbeta clonotype was identified in every T-LGLL patient, and multiple immunodominant subclonotypes were identified in about half of the T-LGLL patients.

The protocol used for the library was the immunoSEQ multiplex PCR assay. The immuneACCESS repertoire file appears here via TCRdb, limited to in-frame rearrangements. These files lack a portion of the clones; in checked studies, under half of the deficit traces to unresolved V genes, and the cause of the others is not known. The sample has around 4,500 clones on record, around 80% of them singletons. Around 77% of the sample is held by the ten biggest clonotypes. What these receptors recognize is not known. Sequenced input: peripheral blood mononuclear cells. The receptors were sampled from a man aged 40-49 years with T-cell large granular lymphocyte leukemia. Some clones in this sample may be carry-over from other donors' samples. The age is the age at diagnosis.

The rearrangement uses TRBV6-5 and TRBJ1-2; D gene uncertain. V shed 6 bases and J shed 7 bases, with 12 bases lying between them. CDR1 is MNHEY and CDR2 is SVGAGI in the germline V gene. The CDR3 has 12 amino acids. The CDR3 sequence is CASSQTAGGYTF. CDR3 nucleotide sequence: TGTGCCAGCAGCCAGACCGCGGGTGGCTACACCTTC.

The chain recombines TRBV29-1 with TRBJ1-2; no firm D call. This CDR3 has 11 residues. Trimming removed 6 bases at V and 3 bases at J, with 8 bases between. Per the germline V gene, CDR1 is SQVTM and CDR2 is ANQGSEA. The DNA for the CDR3 is TGCAGCGTGGAACAAGACTATGGCTACACCTTC. Translating it yields CSVEQDYGYTF.

A few counts support this clone. The chain uses TRBV6-5 and TRBJ1-2; D remains unclear. The CDR3 spans 14 residues. The V and J ends lost 4 bases and 1 base respectively, with 10 bases between them. In germline, CDR1 is MNHEY, CDR2 SVGAGI. The CDR3 coding sequence is TGTGCCAGCAGTTCTACGGTCAGTAACTATGGCTACACCTTC. Its protein product is CASSSTVSNYGYTF.

The rearrangement links TRBV30 to TRBJ1-3; D is unclear. The V and J ends lost 1 base and 2 bases respectively, with 9 bases between them. This CDR3 is built from 14 residues. The germline gives CDR1 GTSNPN, CDR2 SVGIG (reference sequence). The CDR3 loop reads CAWSGVVPGNTIYF. CDR3 bases: TGTGCCTGGAGTGGGGTAGTGCCTGGAAACACCATATATTTT.

The genes are TRBV18 and TRBJ1-1, with 8 bases matching TRBD1. This CDR3 comprises 15 residues. Per germline, CDR1 KGHSH and CDR2 LQKENI. J lost 3 bases, V lost 5 bases, and 8 bases had no gene match. As DNA, the CDR3 is TGTGCCAGCTCATCAACCGGACAGGGATACACTGAAGCTTTCTTT. It specifies CASSSTGQGYTEAFF.

The sample holds a few counts of this clone. This chain connects TRBV27 to TRBJ2-3, with D perhaps matching TRBD2 (5 bases). Germline V CDR1 and CDR2: MNHEY, SMNVEV (reference sequence). The CDR3 has 16 amino acids. Trimming left V 2 bases short and J 2 bases short, with 14 bases between. CDR3 nucleotide sequence: TGTGCCAGCAGTTTAGACGCTAGCACGTTCACAGATACGCAGTATTTT. Its translation: CASSLDASTFTDTQYF.

The chain combines TRBV28 with TRBJ2-5; TRBD2 aligns across 8 bases. The trim removed 8 bases at V and 1 base at J, leaving 9 bases unmatched. In germline, CDR1 is MDHEN, CDR2 SYDVKM. This CDR3 contains 15 residues. The CDR3 protein is CASRTRGGFQETQYF. The CDR3 DNA reads as TGTGCCAGCCGAACCCGCGGGGGGTTCCAAGAGACCCAGTACTTC.

The chain uses TRBV6-5 and TRBJ2-7; D is unclear. V was trimmed by 0 bases and J by 2 bases, leaving 11 bases between them. Germline V gives CDR1 MNHEY, CDR2 SVGAGI. This CDR3 comprises 15 residues. This CDR3 is CASSYSSGRTYEQYF. CDR3 sequence (DNA): TGTGCCAGCAGTTACTCGAGTGGCAGAACCTACGAGCAGTACTTC.

V is TRBV7-2 and J is TRBJ1-5; no definite D call. Deletions cut 5 bases from V and 7 bases from J, with 12 bases between. Germline values: CDR1 SGHTA, CDR2 FQGNSA. The CDR3 runs to 13 residues. In DNA, the CDR3 is TGTGCCAGCAGCCCCACGGTTGGGCAGCCCCAGCATTTT. Protein product: CASSPTVGQPQHF.

The chain joins TRBV4-1 to TRBJ1-5; D uncertain. Germline V gives CDR1 MGHRA, CDR2 YSYEKL. With 0 bases removed from V and 5 bases from J, the gap between germline ends came to 5 bases. This CDR3 has 13 amino acids. The CDR3, as DNA: TGCGCCAGCAGCCAAGATCAGGATCAGCCCCAGCATTTT. Its protein is CASSQDQDQPQHF.

The gene calls are TRBV7-2 and TRBJ2-6; TRBD1 is a possible D gene (5 bases). This CDR3 has 16 residues. The V gene's germline CDR1 is SGHTA and CDR2 FQGNSA. Trimming cost V 5 bases and J 0 bases, with 11 bases left between them. The CDR3 here is CASSLRRGSGANVLTF. DNA of the CDR3: TGTGCCAGCAGCCTGCGTAGGGGCTCTGGGGCCAACGTCCTGACTTTC.

By proportion, this clone is medium-sized. CDR3 nucleotides: TGTGCCAGCAGCCCGACAGCCGCCGGCGAGCAGTACTTC. It specifies CASSPTAAGEQYF. The chain couples TRBV27 to TRBJ2-7, with D perhaps matching TRBD1 (5 bases). CDR3 length equals 13 residues. CDR1 and CDR2 (germline): MNHEY, SMNVEV (reference sequence). V was cut by 6 bases and J by 6 bases, with 15 bases left in between.

The rearrangement joins TRBV13 to TRBJ2-1; TRBD2 might be the D (6 bases). The CDR3 is made up of 15 amino acids. The V end was cut by 5 bases, the J end by 4 bases, with 15 bases between. Germline V gene sequence: CDR1 PRHDT, CDR2 FYEKMQ (reference sequence). CDR3 DNA: TGTGCCAGCAGCCCCTCCGGGGCGGGATACAATGAGCAGTTCTTC. It encodes CASSPSGAGYNEQFF.

This clone was recorded only once. The chain recombines TRBV5-1 with TRBJ2-7; TRBD1 aligns across 8 bases. CDR1 and CDR2 from the germline V gene are SGHRS and YFSETQ. V lost 4 bases and J lost 3; bases outside the gene matches: 15. There are 17 residues in the CDR3. CDR3 residues: CASSTEPDRALYYEQYF. CDR3 nucleotide sequence: TGCGCCAGCAGCACAGAACCGGACAGGGCTCTTTACTACGAGCAGTACTTC. The full variable domain, in which reference TRBV5-1 and TRBJ2-7 provide the parts outside the CDR3, is KAGVTQTPRYLIKTRGQQVTLSCSPISGHRSVSWYQQTPGQGLQFLFEYFSETQRNKGNFPGRFSGRQFSNSRSEMNVSTLELGDSALYLCASSTEPDRALYYEQYFGPGTRLTVT.

This chain joins TRBV20-1 and TRBJ2-7, with D possibly being TRBD1 (5 bases). The CDR3 is made up of 11 amino acids. CDR1 is DFQATT and CDR2 is SNEGSKA in the germline V gene (reference sequence). The V and J ends lost 4 bases and 1 base respectively, with 5 bases between them. The CDR3 nucleotides read TGCAGTGCTACAGGGTCCTACGAGCAGTACTTC. Residues: CSATGSYEQYF.

The chain is built from TRBV7-9 and TRBJ2-5; no reliable D call. With 6 bases removed from V and 2 bases from J, the gap between germline ends came to 13 bases. The CDR3 consists of 14 residues. CDR1 and CDR2 from the germline V gene are SEHNR and FQNEAQ (reference sequence). DNA for the CDR3: TGTGCCAGCAGTTCTGACACCTTACAAGAGACCCAGTACTTC. Translation gives CASSSDTLQETQYF.

V is TRBV5-1 and J is TRBJ2-1, with a possible D match to TRBD1 (6 bases). Looked up from germline, CDR1 is SGHRS and CDR2 is YFSETQ. The CDR3 is 14 amino acids. V dropped 5 bases and J dropped 6 bases, with 15 bases sitting between them. The CDR3, as DNA: TGCGCCAGCAGTACCGGGACAAGAAGCAATGAGCAGTTCTTC. It is translated as CASSTGTRSNEQFF. Complete variable domain (other parts from reference TRBV5-1 and TRBJ2-1): KAGVTQTPRYLIKTRGQQVTLSCSPISGHRSVSWYQQTPGQGLQFLFEYFSETQRNKGNFPGRFSGRQFSNSRSEMNVSTLELGDSALYLCASSTGTRSNEQFFGPGTRLTVL.

This sequence joins TRBV7-9 and TRBJ1-2; D remains unclear. Germline CDR1 and CDR2: SEHNR and FQNEAQ (reference sequence). The CDR3 runs 12 residues. V lost 0 bases and J lost 4, with 3 bases in between. In nucleotides, the CDR3 is TGTGCCAGCAGCTTAGCTTTCTATGGCTACACCTTC. This gives the protein CASSLAFYGYTF.

This clone was counted a single time. V and J are TRBV28 and TRBJ1-4; 7 nucleotides agree with TRBD1. The CDR3 covers 13 residues. Per the germline V gene, CDR1 is MDHEN and CDR2 is SYDVKM. With 10 bases clipped from V and 4 bases from J, the junction kept 6 bases outside the gene matches. In DNA, the CDR3 is TGTGCCACCAGGACAGGAGTTAATGAAAAACTGTTTTTT. This translates into CATRTGVNEKLFF.